Listed here are 6 T cell receptor beta chains from one sample, sequenced in a study of TIL therapy for anti-PD-1-resistant metastatic lung cancer. Sequencing used immunoSEQ v3. Profiling relied on immunoSEQ multiplex PCR, and the TCRdb table lists in-frame clones only, not all of them. The table includes tens of thousands of clones, roughly 72% detected once. Time point: pre-treatment sample, taken before nivolumab and TIL therapy. The tumor samples were excised metastases, mostly pleural nodules or supraclavicular lymph nodes. The starting material was tumor tissue, obtained at baseline. These receptors came from a person aged 25 to 79 with non-small cell lung cancer.

The J gene is TRBJ1-4, the V gene TRBV7-6; D not resolved. Looked up from germline, CDR1 is SGHVS and CDR2 is FNYEAQ. The CDR3 consists of 15 residues. V lost 6 bases and J 0 bases, leaving 11 bases between the germline ends. The CDR3 DNA follows: TGTGCCAGCAGTCTTGAACCTGCAACTAATGAAAAACTGTTTTTT. Amino acids: CASSLEPATNEKLFF.

The chain recombines TRBV4-3 with TRBJ2-5; a weak D match, TRBD1 (6 bases). Trimming shortened V by 1 base and J by 2 bases, and 11 bases separated the two germline ends. Germline V gene lookup returns CDR1 LGHNA and CDR2 YSLEER. The CDR3 totals 15 residues. The CDR3, as DNA: TGCGCCAGCAGCCAAGGGGCAGGGGATCAAGAGACCCAGTACTTC. Its translation: CASSQGAGDQETQYF.

This clone was observed a few times. J is TRBJ1-5 and V is TRBV4-1; TRBD1 agrees at 7 bases. The V gene end was trimmed by 5 bases and the J gene end by 4 bases; junction bases not matched to a gene: 11. The CDR3 length is 16 residues. Germline lookup yields CDR1 MGHRA and CDR2 YSYEKL. CDR3 DNA: TGCGCCAGCAGCGAAACAGGGGAGGGTTGGAATCAGCCCCAGCATTTT. This gives the protein CASSETGEGWNQPQHF.

The V call is TRBV11-2, the J call TRBJ2-7, with D possibly being TRBD1 (6 bases). Germline V lookup: CDR1 SGHAT, CDR2 FQNNGV. V was clipped by 5 bases and J by 4 bases, with 15 bases between them. This CDR3 region has 14 residues. In DNA form, the CDR3 reads TGTGCCAGCAGCATAACGGGACAAGGGTACGAGCAGTACTTC. It translates to CASSITGQGYEQYF.

The chain is built from TRBV27 and TRBJ2-7; 9 bases are a match to TRBD2. Germline values: CDR1 MNHEY, CDR2 SMNVEV (reference sequence). This CDR3 has 15 amino acids. Trimming at V came to 4 bases and at J to 4 bases, leaving 8 bases not matched to a gene. CDR3 coding DNA: TGTGCCAGCAGTTATGTAGCGGGGGTAGGGTACGAGCAGTACTTC. This translates into CASSYVAGVGYEQYF.

The chain couples TRBV30 to TRBJ1-1; D not certain. Germline CDR1 and CDR2: GTSNPN and SVGIG (reference sequence). The CDR3 runs to 14 residues. The V gene lost 0 bases and the J gene lost 3 bases, with 11 bases spanning the gap. The CDR3 DNA is TGTGCCTGGAGTGTACCGGGTGGGGACACTGAAGCTTTCTTT. Translation gives CAWSVPGGDTEAFF.